The 30 T cell receptor beta chains below come from one sample, sequenced in a study of CD8+CD57+ T cells in acquired aplastic anemia. The template used for profiling TCR beta VDJ and CDR3 was genomic DNA. In TCRdb, the reads were re-called with MiXCR into one record per CDR3 protein. Counted here are 150,000 or so distinct CDR3 sequences, about 50% occurring once; the ten biggest clones make up about an eighth. Patients selected for sequencing had displayed CD8+CD57+ cell expansion by flow cytometry. Sequences were obtained from sorted CD4+, CD8+, or CD8+CD57+ T cells (not recorded which) from PBMCs. The receptors here all came from a human donor with aplastic anemia.

This clonotype was seen at least ten times. This chain uses TRBV5-1 with TRBJ1-2; no reliable D call. Germline loops: CDR1 SGHRS, CDR2 YFSETQ. This CDR3 is 15 amino acids long. Trimming took off 0 bases at V and 0 bases at J, with 9 bases between the two ends. CDR3 loop: CASSLAVETNYGYTF. For the CDR3, the DNA is TGCGCCAGCAGCTTGGCAGTGGAGACTAACTATGGCTACACCTTC.

This clonotype has ten or more counts. The chain is built from TRBV4-1 and TRBJ2-7, with TRBD1 identical over 7 bases. CDR1 and CDR2 from the germline V gene are MGHRA and YSYEKL. V was clipped by 1 base and J by 4 bases; unmatched bases: 10. The CDR3 length is 16 residues. The CDR3 nucleotides read TGCGCCAGCAGCCAAGTAGAGACAGGGTTCCCTTACGAGCAGTACTTC. Amino acids: CASSQVETGFPYEQYF.

V usage is TRBV7-9 and J usage is TRBJ2-7; D not certain. V was shortened by 8 bases and J by 2 bases, with 10 bases between the two germline ends. The CDR3 totals 12 residues. Germline V CDR1 and CDR2: SEHNR, FQNEAQ (reference sequence). The CDR3 DNA reads as TGTGCCAGCGGCTCAGACCCCTACGAGCAGTACTTC. It is translated as CASGSDPYEQYF.

Many counts were recorded for this clonotype. The J gene is TRBJ2-7, the V gene TRBV5-8; D unclear. V was trimmed by 6 bases and J by 0 bases, leaving 16 bases between them. From germline, CDR1 is SGHTS and CDR2 YDEGEE. The CDR3 has 15 amino acids. CDR3 nucleotide sequence: TGTGCCAGCACCTGGGCCCTTACCCACTCCTACGAGCAGTACTTC. Translation: CASTWALTHSYEQYF.

J is TRBJ2-2 and V is TRBV24-1; D is unclear. The germline V gene encodes CDR1 KGHDR and CDR2 SFDVKD. The CDR3 spans 15 residues. Between the trimmed V and J ends, which lost 4 bases and 1 base, there was a span of 9 bases. The CDR3 DNA follows: TGTGCCACCAGTGACCCTGGACGGAACACCGGGGAGCTGTTTTTT. Translation: CATSDPGRNTGELFF.

This clonotype has a count of ten or more. The genes are TRBV12-3 or TRBV12-4 and TRBJ2-7, with 9 bases lining up with TRBD1. The CDR3 loop spans 17 amino acids. V was clipped by 3 bases and J by 0 bases; unmatched bases: 9. CDR3 nucleotides: TGTGCCAGCAGTTTTGGGACAGGGCCGGACACCTCCTACGAGCAGTACTTC. Its protein is CASSFGTGPDTSYEQYF.

This clonotype was observed a handful of times. This chain uses TRBV7-8 with TRBJ1-2; D not certain. CDR1 is SGHVS and CDR2 is FQNEAQ in the germline V gene. Trimming removed 7 bases from V and 6 bases from J, with 21 bases in between. This CDR3 is 15 amino acids long. CDR3 region: CASIYKPAEVHGYTF. The DNA for the CDR3 is TGTGCCAGCATCTATAAACCGGCGGAAGTACATGGCTACACCTTC.

The table lists this clonotype with many counts. The V and J genes are TRBV20-1 and TRBJ2-1; 7 nucleotides match TRBD2. The CDR3 is 15 residues long. CDR1 and CDR2 (germline): DFQATT, SNEGSKA (reference sequence). J lost 3 bases, V lost 0 bases, and 5 bases had no gene match. CDR3 loop: CSAREGLADYNEQFF. In nucleotides, the CDR3 is TGCAGTGCTAGAGAAGGGCTAGCGGACTACAATGAGCAGTTCTTC.

Many counts were recorded for this clonotype. The chain combines TRBV14 with TRBJ2-7, with D perhaps matching TRBD1 (6 bases). The V end was cut by 2 bases, the J end by 3 bases, with 8 bases between. CDR3 length equals 13 residues. The germline CDR1 and CDR2 sequences are SGHDN and FVKESK. The CDR3 region is CASSQRTVYEQYF. CDR3 nucleotides: TGTGCCAGCAGCCAACGGACAGTCTACGAGCAGTACTTC.

On this clonotype: A much larger clone lies one base from this, so it may be a read error. The chain recombines TRBV2 with TRBJ2-7; D remains unclear. Germline values: CDR1 SNHLY, CDR2 FYNNEI. The CDR3 length is 11 residues. The ends were cut back, 3 bases at V and 3 bases at J, with 3 bases in the middle. The CDR3 region is CASSDFYEQYF. The CDR3 DNA follows: TGTGCCAGCAGTGATTTCTACGAGCAGTACTTC.

In this sample, this clonotype turned up many times. The chain couples TRBV4-1 to TRBJ2-7, with 10 bases that match TRBD1. The germline V gene has CDR1 MGHRA and CDR2 YSYEKL. Trimming took 1 base from V and 5 from J; bases not matched to a gene: 8. This CDR3 spans 16 amino acids. Written as DNA, the CDR3 is TGCGCCAGCAGCCAAGGAGCCGGGACAGGGGACCACGAGCAGTACTTC. Protein sequence: CASSQGAGTGDHEQYF.

This clonotype was detected only a few times. This chain uses TRBV10-3 with TRBJ2-7; a weak D match, TRBD2 (6 bases). With 4 bases removed from V and 3 bases from J, the gap between germline ends came to 10 bases. The V gene's germline CDR1 is ENHRY and CDR2 SYGVKD. The CDR3 contains 13 residues. DNA of the CDR3: TGTGCCATCAGTGGGACTACCCTCTACGAGCAGTACTTC. This gives the protein CAISGTTLYEQYF.

Many counts were recorded for this clonotype. The genes are TRBV20-1 and TRBJ2-1, with TRBD2 matching over 15 bases. V gave up 3 bases and J gave up 7 bases; unmatched junction bases: 4. The CDR3 totals 15 residues. Germline loops: CDR1 DFQATT, CDR2 SNEGSKA (reference sequence). The chain's CDR3 is CSASRTSGGANEQFF. The CDR3 coding sequence is TGCAGTGCTAGCCGGACTAGCGGGGGGGCAAATGAGCAGTTCTTC.

This clonotype was seen once. The V gene is TRBV19, the J gene TRBJ1-2; the D is unclear. Germline V gene data show CDR1 as LNHDA and CDR2 as SQIVND (reference sequence). Between the trimmed V and J ends, which lost 5 bases and 5 bases, there was a span of 9 bases. There are 12 residues in the CDR3. CDR3 protein: CASSWEPYGYTF. Written as DNA, the CDR3 is TGTGCCAGTAGTTGGGAGCCGTATGGCTACACCTTC.

This clonotype has only one observation. The chain couples TRBV27 to TRBJ2-5; TRBD2 matches at 7 bases. J was trimmed by 5 bases and V by 8 bases; bases with no gene match: 11. The CDR3 spans 14 residues. Germline lookup yields CDR1 MNHEY and CDR2 SMNVEV (reference sequence). The CDR3 spells CASGKGLRLETQYF. The CDR3 nucleotides are TGTGCCAGCGGGAAGGGACTAAGACTGGAGACCCAGTACTTC.

This clonotype showed up many times. The chain is built from TRBV6-1 and TRBJ2-4, with D tentatively TRBD1 (6 bases). The CDR3 runs 17 residues. The germline gives CDR1 MNHNS, CDR2 SASEGT. Trimming pared 6 bases from V and 1 base from J, leaving 19 bases between. The CDR3 DNA is TGTGCCAGCAGGCCCGGGACAACCAAAGGGGCCAAAAACATTCAGTACTTC. It is translated as CASRPGTTKGAKNIQYF.

The rearrangement uses TRBV5-1 and TRBJ2-3; D gene ambiguous. The end of the DNA is better explained by TRBJ2-5, so the J call may be wrong. The CDR3 spans 16 residues. Germline assignment: CDR1 SGHRS and CDR2 YFSETQ. The CDR3 region is CASSLEAGPSRETQYF. CDR3 sequence (DNA): TGCGCCAGCAGCTTGGAGGCAGGCCCCTCGAGGGAGACCCAGTACTTC.

The chain couples TRBV29-1 to TRBJ1-1; the D is unclear. This CDR3 is 15 amino acids long. The ends were cut back, 2 bases at V and 4 bases at J, with 17 bases in the middle. Germline-derived CDR1 and CDR2 are SQVTM and ANQGSEA. The CDR3 here is CSVELGSSKVTEAFF. As DNA, the CDR3 is TGCAGCGTTGAACTGGGTTCCTCGAAGGTCACTGAAGCTTTCTTT.

The V call is TRBV12-5, the J call TRBJ2-1; 10 nucleotides agree with TRBD2. CDR1 is LGHNT, CDR2 FRNRAP, per germline. CDR3 size: 18 residues. Unmatched junction bases numbered 12, after V lost 7 bases and J lost 0 bases. CDR3 nucleotides: TGTGCTAGTGCCTCTAGGGGACTAGCGAGTAGCTCCTACAATGAGCAGTTCTTC. Amino acids: CASASRGLASSSYNEQFF. The full variable domain, with the rest looked up from reference TRBV12-5 and TRBJ2-1, is DARVTQTPRHKVTEMGQEVTMRCQPILGHNTVFWYRQTMMQGLELLAYFRNRAPLDDSGMPKDRFSAEMPDATLATLKIQPSEPRDSAVYFCASASRGLASSSYNEQFFGPGTRLTVL.

The V and J genes are TRBV20-1 and TRBJ2-3; 11 bases are shared with TRBD2. Losses at the gene ends were 4 bases for V and 5 bases for J; bases not matched to a gene: 11. The CDR3 consists of 16 residues. Germline values: CDR1 DFQATT, CDR2 SNEGSKA (reference sequence). CDR3 loop: CSAKQGLAAVQDTQYF. The CDR3 DNA follows: TGCAGTGCTAAACAGGGACTAGCGGCCGTTCAAGATACGCAGTATTTT.

The chain joins TRBV2 to TRBJ1-1; D is perhaps TRBD1 (5 bases). Germline assignment: CDR1 SNHLY and CDR2 FYNNEI. CDR3 length: 14 residues. Trimming cost V 7 bases and J 7 bases, with 19 bases left between them. The CDR3 region has the DNA TGTGCCAGCATTCGTAAGGGGCGAGACGATGAAGCTTTCTTT. Translation gives CASIRKGRDDEAFF.

This chain connects TRBV20-1 to TRBJ1-1; D not certain. Trimming shortened V by 0 bases and J by 9 bases, and 11 bases separated the two germline ends. Germline assignment: CDR1 DFQATT and CDR2 SNEGSKA (reference sequence). This CDR3 has 12 amino acids. The CDR3: CSARDIRGKAFF. The CDR3 nucleotides are TGCAGTGCTAGAGATATTAGAGGAAAAGCTTTCTTT.

There are many counts of this clonotype. The V call is TRBV4-2, the J call TRBJ2-1; D not certain. Germline lookup yields CDR1 LGHNA and CDR2 YNFKEQ. Trimming removed 2 bases at V and 6 bases at J, with 8 bases between. The CDR3 is 13 residues long. CDR3 region: CASSQSITNEQFF. The CDR3 DNA reads TGTGCCAGCAGCCAATCTATTACCAATGAGCAGTTCTTC.

This chain uses TRBV20-1 with TRBJ2-1, with TRBD2 matching 11 bases. V was pared by 5 bases and J by 7 bases, with 4 bases of the junction left unmatched. From germline, CDR1 is DFQATT and CDR2 SNEGSKA (reference sequence). This CDR3 is built from 13 residues. CDR3 amino acids: CSAPLAGENEQFF. The CDR3 DNA is TGCAGTGCTCCACTAGCGGGAGAGAATGAGCAGTTCTTC.

This clonotype was picked up many times. V and J are TRBV6-1 and TRBJ2-7; a possible D gene is TRBD2 (6 bases). This CDR3 region has 13 residues. The germline V and J ends were trimmed by 6 bases and 7 bases, with 16 bases remaining between them. The germline V gene encodes CDR1 MNHNS and CDR2 SASEGT. CDR3 DNA: TGTGCCAGCAGGGGACTGATCACGGAAGAGCAGTACTTC. Translation gives CASRGLITEEQYF.

The rearrangement uses TRBV20-1 and TRBJ2-1, with D possibly matching TRBD2 (6 bases). The CDR3 covers 14 residues. Germline CDR1 reads DFQATT; CDR2 reads SNEGSKA (reference sequence). V shed 5 bases and J shed 3 bases, with 14 bases lying between them. CDR3 in amino acids: CSAPPGLDYNEQFF. The CDR3 coding sequence is TGCAGTGCTCCACCGGGACTGGACTACAATGAGCAGTTCTTC.

This clonotype has more than one count but fewer than ten. A much larger clone is a single base away; this may be a read error. V usage is TRBV7-9 and J usage is TRBJ1-2, with D perhaps matching TRBD1 (6 bases). Trimming cost V 5 bases and J 3 bases, with 10 bases left between them. This CDR3 has 13 residues. Germline-derived CDR1 and CDR2 are SEHNR and FQNEAQ (reference sequence). The CDR3 coding sequence is TGTGCCAGCAGCCCCGGGACACACTATGGCTACACCTTC. It encodes CASSPGTHYGYTF.

In its sample, this clonotype was seen once. V usage is TRBV20-1 and J usage is TRBJ2-5, with 15 nucleotides matching TRBD2. The CDR3 runs 19 residues. Looked up from germline, CDR1 is DFQATT and CDR2 is SNEGSKA (reference sequence). V was clipped by 1 base and J by 3 bases; unmatched bases: 12. The CDR3 sequence: CSARGSLGRTSGGEETQYF. CDR3 DNA sequence: TGCAGTGCTAGAGGGAGTCTCGGGCGGACTAGCGGGGGGGAAGAGACCCAGTACTTC.

This rearrangement joins TRBV5-1 to TRBJ2-7; the D gene is possibly TRBD2 (5 bases). Trimming shortened V by 0 bases and J by 0 bases, and 10 bases separated the two germline ends. The CDR3 spans 15 residues. Germline V lookup: CDR1 SGHRS, CDR2 YFSETQ. DNA of the CDR3: TGCGCCAGCAGCTTGGGGCGGGTTAGCTCCTACGAGCAGTACTTC. Its protein product is CASSLGRVSSYEQYF.

This clonotype was counted at least ten times. V usage is TRBV20-1 and J usage is TRBJ1-5; maybe TRBD1 (5 bases). Trimming shortened V by 2 bases and J by 5 bases, and 25 bases separated the two germline ends. The CDR3 runs 18 residues. CDR1 is DFQATT, CDR2 SNEGSKA, per germline (reference sequence). CDR3 protein: CSARYQGGNMEWDQPQHF. The CDR3 nucleotides are TGCAGTGCTAGATACCAGGGAGGTAATATGGAGTGGGATCAGCCCCAGCATTTT.